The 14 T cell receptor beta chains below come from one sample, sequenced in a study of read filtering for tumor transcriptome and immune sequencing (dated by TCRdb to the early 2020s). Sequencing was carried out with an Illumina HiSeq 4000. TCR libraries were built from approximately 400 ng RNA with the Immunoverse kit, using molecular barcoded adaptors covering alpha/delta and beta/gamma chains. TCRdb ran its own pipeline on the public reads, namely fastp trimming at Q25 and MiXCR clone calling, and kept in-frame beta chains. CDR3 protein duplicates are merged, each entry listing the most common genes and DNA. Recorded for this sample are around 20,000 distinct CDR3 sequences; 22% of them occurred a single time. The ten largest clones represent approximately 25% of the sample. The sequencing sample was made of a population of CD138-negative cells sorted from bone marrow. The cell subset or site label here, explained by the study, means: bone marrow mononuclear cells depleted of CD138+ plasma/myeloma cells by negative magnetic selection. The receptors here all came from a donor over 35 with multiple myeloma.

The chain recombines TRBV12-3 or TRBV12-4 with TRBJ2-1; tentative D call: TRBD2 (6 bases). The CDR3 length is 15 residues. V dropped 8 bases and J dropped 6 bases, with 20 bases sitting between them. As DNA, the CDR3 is TGTGCCAGCTACGACCCCGTTAGGGGAGGCAATGAGCAGTTCTTC. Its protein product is CASYDPVRGGNEQFF.

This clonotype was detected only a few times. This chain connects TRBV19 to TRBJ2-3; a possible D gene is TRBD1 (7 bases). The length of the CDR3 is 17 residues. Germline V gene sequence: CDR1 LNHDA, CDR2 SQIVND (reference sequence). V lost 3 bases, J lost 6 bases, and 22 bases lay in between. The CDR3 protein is CASSIGGTDNLMDTQYF. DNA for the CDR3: TGTGCCAGTAGTATCGGAGGGACAGACAACCTTATGGATACGCAGTATTTT.

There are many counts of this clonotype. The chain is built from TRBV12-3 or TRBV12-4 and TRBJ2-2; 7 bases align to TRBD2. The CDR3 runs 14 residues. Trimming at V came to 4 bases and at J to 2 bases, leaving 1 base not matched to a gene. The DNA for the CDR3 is TGTGCCAGCAGTTGGACTAGAAACACCGGGGAGCTGTTTTTT. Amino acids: CASSWTRNTGELFF.

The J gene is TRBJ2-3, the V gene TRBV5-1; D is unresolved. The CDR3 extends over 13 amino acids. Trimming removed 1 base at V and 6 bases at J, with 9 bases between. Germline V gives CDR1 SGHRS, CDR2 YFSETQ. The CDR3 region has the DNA TGCGCCAGCAGCTTGTCAAGGCCCGATACGCAGTATTTT. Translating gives CASSLSRPDTQYF. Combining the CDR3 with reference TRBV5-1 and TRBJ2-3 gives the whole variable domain KAGVTQTPRYLIKTRGQQVTLSCSPISGHRSVSWYQQTPGQGLQFLFEYFSETQRNKGNFPGRFSGRQFSNSRSEMNVSTLELGDSALYLCASSLSRPDTQYFGPGTRLTVL.

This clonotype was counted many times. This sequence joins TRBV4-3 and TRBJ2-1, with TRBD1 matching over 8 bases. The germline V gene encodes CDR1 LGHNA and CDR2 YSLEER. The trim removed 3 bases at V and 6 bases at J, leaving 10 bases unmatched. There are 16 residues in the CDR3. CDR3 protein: CASSQGSGQDRNEQFF. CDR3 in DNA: TGCGCCAGCAGCCAGGGTTCGGGACAGGACCGCAATGAGCAGTTCTTC.

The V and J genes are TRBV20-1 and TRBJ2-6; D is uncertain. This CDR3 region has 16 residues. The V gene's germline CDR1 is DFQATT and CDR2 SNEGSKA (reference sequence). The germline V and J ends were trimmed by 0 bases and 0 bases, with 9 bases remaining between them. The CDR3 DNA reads TGCAGTGCTAGAGATGACGGTGACTCTGGGGCCAACGTCCTGACTTTC. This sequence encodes CSARDDGDSGANVLTF.

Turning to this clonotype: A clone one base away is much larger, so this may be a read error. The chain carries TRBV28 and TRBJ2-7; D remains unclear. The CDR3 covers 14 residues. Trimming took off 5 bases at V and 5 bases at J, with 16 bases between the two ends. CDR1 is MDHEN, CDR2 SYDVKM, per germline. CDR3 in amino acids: CASSLPTRLHEQYF. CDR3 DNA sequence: TGTGCCAGCAGTCTCCCGACAAGACTTCACGAGCAGTACTTC.

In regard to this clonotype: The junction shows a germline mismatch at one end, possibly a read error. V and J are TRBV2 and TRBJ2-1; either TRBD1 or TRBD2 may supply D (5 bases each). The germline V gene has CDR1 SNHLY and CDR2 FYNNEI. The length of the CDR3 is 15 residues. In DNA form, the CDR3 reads TGTGCCAGCAGTGACCGGGCCCCGCTGGGGGATGATCAGTTCTTC. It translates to CASSDRAPLGDDQFF.

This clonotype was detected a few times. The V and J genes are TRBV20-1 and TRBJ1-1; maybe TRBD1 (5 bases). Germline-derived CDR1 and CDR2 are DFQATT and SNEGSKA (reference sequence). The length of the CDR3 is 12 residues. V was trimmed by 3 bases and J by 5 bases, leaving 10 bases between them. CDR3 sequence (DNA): TGCAGTGCTAGGGATAGGGGTACTGAAGCTTTCTTT. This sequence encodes CSARDRGTEAFF.

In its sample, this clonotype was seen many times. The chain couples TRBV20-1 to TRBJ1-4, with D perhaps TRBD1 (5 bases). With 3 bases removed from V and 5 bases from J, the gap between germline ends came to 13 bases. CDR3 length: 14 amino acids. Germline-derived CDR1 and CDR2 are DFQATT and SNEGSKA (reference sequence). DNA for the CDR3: TGCAGTGCTAGCCCCGGGACGGCGAATGAAAAACTGTTTTTT. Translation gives CSASPGTANEKLFF.

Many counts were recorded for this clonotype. The CDR3 protein is CASRKDSDGYNEQFF. The CDR3 DNA follows: TGTGCCAGCAGGAAGGACTCGGACGGATACAATGAGCAGTTCTTC. The chain couples TRBV2 to TRBJ2-1, with a tentative D call TRBD2 (5 bases). CDR3 length: 15 residues. Germline lookup yields CDR1 SNHLY and CDR2 FYNNEI. Trimming cost V 6 bases and J 4 bases, with 16 bases left between them. The whole variable domain, remainder taken from reference TRBV2 and TRBJ2-1, is EPEVTQTPSHQVTQMGQEVILRCVPISNHLYFYWYRQILGQKVEFLVSFYNNEISEKSEIFDDQFSVERPDGSNFTLKIRSTKLEDSAMYFCASRKDSDGYNEQFFGPGTRLTVL.

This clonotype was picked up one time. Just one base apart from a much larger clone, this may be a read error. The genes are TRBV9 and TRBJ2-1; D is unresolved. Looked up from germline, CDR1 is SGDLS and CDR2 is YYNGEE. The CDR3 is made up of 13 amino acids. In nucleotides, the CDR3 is TGTGCCAACAGCACTTACGTTAGCAATGAGCAGTTCTTC. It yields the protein CANSTYVSNEQFF.

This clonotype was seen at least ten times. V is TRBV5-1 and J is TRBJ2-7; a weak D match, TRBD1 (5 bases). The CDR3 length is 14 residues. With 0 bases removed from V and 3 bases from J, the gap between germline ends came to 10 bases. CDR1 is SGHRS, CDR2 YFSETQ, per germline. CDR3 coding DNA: TGCGCCAGCAGCTTGGCAGGGCCACACTACGAGCAGTACTTC. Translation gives CASSLAGPHYEQYF.

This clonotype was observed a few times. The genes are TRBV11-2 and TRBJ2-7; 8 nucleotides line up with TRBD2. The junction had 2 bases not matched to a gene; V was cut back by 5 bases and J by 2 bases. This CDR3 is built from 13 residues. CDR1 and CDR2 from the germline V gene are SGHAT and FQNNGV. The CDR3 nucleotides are TGTGCCAGCAGCCCGGGACTAGCCTACGAGCAGTACTTC. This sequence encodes CASSPGLAYEQYF.